The 10 T cell receptor beta chains below all came from one sample that was sequenced in a study of PD-L1 blockade in urothelial cancer. Method: immunoSEQ multiplex PCR; TCRdb's copy keeps in-frame clones and lacks some. The data contain around 1,800 clones, approximately 37% of them singletons. The sequencing used tumor tissue, collected before atezolizumab (anti-PD-L1) treatment. The source of these receptors is a man aged 50-60 years with urothelial cancer.

This clone was observed a few times. The chain joins TRBV9 to TRBJ2-2, with a possible D match to TRBD2 (5 bases). Trimming removed 8 bases from V and 0 bases from J, with 8 bases in between. Germline loops: CDR1 SGDLS, CDR2 YYNGEE. The CDR3 contains 13 residues. The CDR3 nucleotides are TGTGCCAGTGGAGCGGCGAACACCGGGGAGCTGTTTTTT. It specifies CASGAANTGELFF.

The chain employs TRBV11-3 and TRBJ2-4; D may be TRBD1 (6 bases). This CDR3 comprises 15 residues. With 6 bases removed from V and 2 bases from J, the gap between germline ends came to 14 bases. Germline CDR1 is SGHNT and CDR2 is YENEEA. In DNA, the CDR3 is TGTGCCAGCAGTCCGATACAGGGATCCAAAAACATTCAGTACTTC. Encoded protein: CASSPIQGSKNIQYF.

This clone was found a few times. This chain connects TRBV28 to TRBJ2-7, with 9 bases lining up with TRBD2. The J segment lost 3 bases and the V segment lost 3 bases, leaving 6 bases of the junction unmatched. The CDR3 runs to 15 residues. Germline V gives CDR1 MDHEN, CDR2 SYDVKM. The CDR3 DNA reads as TGTGCCAGCAGTTTTTTCGCGGGAGGGGACTACGAGCAGTACTTC. Amino acid sequence: CASSFFAGGDYEQYF.

This clone was recorded a few times. Some base is unread or ambiguous, which is why its residue reads as X. The chain links TRBV19 to TRBJ1-6, with 7 bases matching TRBD1. The CDR3 runs to 15 residues. Per the germline V gene, CDR1 is LNHDA and CDR2 is SQIVND (reference sequence). V trimming: 6 bases; J trimming: 6 bases; junction bases outside the gene matches: 8. In DNA, the CDR3 is TGTGCCAGTAGRGAAACAGGGGAGCGTAATTCACCCCTCCACTTT. This gives the protein CASXETGERNSPLHF. The entire CDR3 is CASRETGERNSPLHF.

The table lists this clone with a few counts. V usage is TRBV11-3 and J usage is TRBJ2-1, with 10 positions matching TRBD2. The V gene's germline CDR1 is SGHNT and CDR2 YENEEA. Losses at the gene ends were 4 bases for V and 8 bases for J; bases not matched to a gene: 17. The CDR3 totals 18 residues. CDR3 sequence reads: CASSSGGLAGVRWDEQFF. CDR3 DNA: TGTGCCAGCAGCTCGGGGGGGCTAGCGGGAGTCCGATGGGATGAGCAGTTCTTC. The variable domain in full, completed from reference TRBV11-3 and TRBJ2-1, reads EAGVVQSPRYKIIEKKQPVAFWCNPISGHNTLYWYLQNLGQGPELLIRYENEEAVDDSQLPKDRFSAERLKGVDSTLKIQPAELGDSAVYLCASSSGGLAGVRWDEQFFGPGTRLTVL.

This clone was counted a few times. The germline gene is not matched at one end of the junction; a read error may be the cause. J is TRBJ2-1 and V is TRBV6-8; 7 nucleotides agree with TRBD2. Germline CDR1 is MNHGY and CDR2 is SAAAGT. The CDR3 is 12 residues long. CDR3 sequence: CAISRAPGGQFF. The CDR3 DNA reads as TGTGCCATCAGTCGGGCCCCGGGAGGGCAGTTCTTC.

The chain is built from TRBV6-1 and TRBJ1-2, with no clear D. Germline V CDR1 and CDR2: MNHNS, SASEGT. The CDR3 totals 16 residues. V dropped 1 base and J dropped 5 bases, with 17 bases sitting between them. The CDR3 coding sequence is TGTGCCAGCAGTGAAGATAGAGGACGGGCACCTTATGGCTACACCTTC. Protein product: CASSEDRGRAPYGYTF.

The chain employs TRBV18 and TRBJ2-5; D might be TRBD2 (6 bases). The CDR3 loop spans 14 amino acids. The germline V and J ends were trimmed by 6 bases and 5 bases, with 16 bases remaining between them. Germline V gives CDR1 KGHSH, CDR2 LQKENI. CDR3 in amino acids: CASSVTPSGETQYF. The DNA of the CDR3 is TGTGCCAGCTCGGTAACTCCAAGCGGGGAGACCCAGTACTTC.

The genes are TRBV12-5 and TRBJ2-3; 8 bases align to TRBD2. Germline V gene data show CDR1 as LGHNT and CDR2 as FRNRAP. The CDR3 loop spans 15 amino acids. The CDR3 DNA sequence: TGTGCCAGCGGGGGTACGGGCGGGAGCACAGATACGCAGTATTTT. Its translation is CASGGTGGSTDTQYF.

In DNA, the CDR3 is TGTGCCAGTAGTTCTCGGACAGCGACTAGCACAGATACGCAGTATTTT. This codes for CASSSRTATSTDTQYF. This rearrangement joins TRBV19 to TRBJ2-3; D is possibly TRBD1 (6 bases). The CDR3 consists of 16 residues. The germline CDR1 and CDR2 sequences are LNHDA and SQIVND (reference sequence). V was pared by 5 bases and J by 0 bases, with 15 bases between.